The 6 T cell receptor beta chains reported below all come from one sample, sequenced in a study of long-term antiretroviral therapy in people with HIV. The assay, immunoSEQ v3.0, was run at survey level. Only in-frame clones appear in the TCRdb table, and some are missing; sequencing was by immunoSEQ multiplex PCR. Of over 10,000 clones in the sample, around 80% were seen once. Sequencing was performed on unsorted PBMCs, taken nearly 8.5 years after starting antiretroviral therapy. These receptors were collected from a man in his forties or fifties with HIV.

The chain joins TRBV7-9 to TRBJ2-2, with 10 bases lining up with TRBD2. Germline V gives CDR1 SEHNR, CDR2 FQNEAQ (reference sequence). CDR3 size: 15 residues. Trimming at V came to 0 bases and at J to 7 bases, leaving 2 bases not matched to a gene. The CDR3 sequence: CASSLALAGVGELFF. DNA of the CDR3: TGTGCCAGCAGCTTAGCCCTAGCGGGGGTCGGGGAGCTGTTTTTT. The variable domain in full, completed from reference TRBV7-9 and TRBJ2-2, reads DTGVSQNPRHKITKRGQNVTFRCDPISEHNRLYWYRQTLGQGPEFLTYFQNEAQLEKSRLLSDRFSAERPKGSFSTLEIQRTEQGDSAMYLCASSLALAGVGELFFGEGSRLTVL.

To note about this clone: The same CDR3 is also encoded by other DNA sequences in this sample. The genes are TRBV7-9 and TRBJ2-7; 8 bases agree with TRBD1. Germline assignment: CDR1 SEHNR and CDR2 FQNEAQ (reference sequence). This CDR3 comprises 14 residues. With V trimmed by 1 base and J by 3 bases, 2 bases remained unmatched. CDR3 DNA sequence: TGTGCCAGCAGCTTAGTCGGACAGGGCTACGAGCAGTACTTC. It specifies CASSLVGQGYEQYF.

The genes are TRBV7-7 and TRBJ2-5; D is possibly TRBD2 (7 bases). The germline V gene has CDR1 SSHAT and CDR2 FNYEAQ (reference sequence). With 0 bases removed from V and 3 bases from J, the gap between germline ends came to 11 bases. The CDR3 has 15 amino acids. Here the CDR3 reads CASSLAGGPEETQYF. CDR3 bases: TGTGCCAGCAGCTTAGCGGGGGGGCCAGAAGAGACCCAGTACTTC.

This chain links TRBV5-4 with TRBJ2-1; D is undetermined. V was pared by 3 bases and J by 5 bases, with 12 bases between. From germline, CDR1 is SGHNT and CDR2 YYREEE (reference sequence). The CDR3 spans 14 residues. The CDR3 protein is CASSSALNNNEQFF. The DNA for the CDR3 is TGTGCCAGCAGCTCCGCCCTAAATAACAATGAGCAGTTCTTC.

The rearrangement links TRBV13 to TRBJ1-3; D ambiguous. V was cut by 3 bases and J by 1 base, with 7 bases left in between. This CDR3 has 14 amino acids. CDR1 is PRHDT and CDR2 is FYEKMQ in the germline V gene (reference sequence). The CDR3 coding sequence is TGTGCCAGCAGCTTTTCGGTGTCTGGAAACACCATATATTTT. This translates into CASSFSVSGNTIYF.

The chain recombines TRBV15 with TRBJ2-1; possible D gene TRBD2, 5 bases. The CDR3 is 13 residues long. Trimming removed 6 bases at V and 8 bases at J, with 14 bases between. Looked up from germline, CDR1 is LNHNV and CDR2 is YYDKDF (reference sequence). DNA of the CDR3: TGTGCCACCAGGGTCCCCCCGGAGGATGAGCAGTTCTTC. Its translation is CATRVPPEDEQFF.